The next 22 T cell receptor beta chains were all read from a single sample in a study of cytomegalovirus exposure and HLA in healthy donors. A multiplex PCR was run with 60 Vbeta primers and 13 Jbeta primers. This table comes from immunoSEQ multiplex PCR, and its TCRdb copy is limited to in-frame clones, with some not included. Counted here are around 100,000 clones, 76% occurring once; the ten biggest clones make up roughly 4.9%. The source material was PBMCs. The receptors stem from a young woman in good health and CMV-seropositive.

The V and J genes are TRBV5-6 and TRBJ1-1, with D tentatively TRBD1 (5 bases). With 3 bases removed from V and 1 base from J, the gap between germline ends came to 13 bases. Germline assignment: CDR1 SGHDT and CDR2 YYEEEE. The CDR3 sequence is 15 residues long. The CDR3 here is CASSWGGLGNTEAFF. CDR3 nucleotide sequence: TGTGCCAGCAGCTGGGGGGGGTTGGGGAACACTGAAGCTTTCTTT.

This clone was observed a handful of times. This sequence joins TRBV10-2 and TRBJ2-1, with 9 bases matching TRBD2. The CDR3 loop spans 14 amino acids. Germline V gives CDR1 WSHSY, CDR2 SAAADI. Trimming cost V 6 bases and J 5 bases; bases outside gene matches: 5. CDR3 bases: TGCGCCAGCAGGCCGGGACTAGCAGACAATGAGCAGTTCTTC. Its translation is CASRPGLADNEQFF.

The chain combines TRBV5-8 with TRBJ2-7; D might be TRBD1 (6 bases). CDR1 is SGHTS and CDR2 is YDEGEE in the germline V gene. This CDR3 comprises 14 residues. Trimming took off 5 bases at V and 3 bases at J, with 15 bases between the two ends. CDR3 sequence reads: CASRWGTTVYEQYF. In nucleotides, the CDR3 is TGTGCCAGCAGATGGGGGACAACCGTCTACGAGCAGTACTTC. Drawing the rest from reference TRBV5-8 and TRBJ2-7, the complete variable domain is EAGVTQSPTHLIKTRGQQATLRCSPISGHTSVYWYQQALGLGLQFLLWYDEGEERNRGNFPPRFSGRQFPNYSSELNVNALELEDSALYLCASRWGTTVYEQYFGPGTRLTVT.

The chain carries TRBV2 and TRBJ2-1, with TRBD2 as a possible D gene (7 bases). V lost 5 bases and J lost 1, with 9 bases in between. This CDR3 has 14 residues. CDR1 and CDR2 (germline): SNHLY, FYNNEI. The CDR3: CASSRGGSYNEQFF. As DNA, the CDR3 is TGTGCCAGCAGTAGGGGGGGGTCCTACAATGAGCAGTTCTTC.

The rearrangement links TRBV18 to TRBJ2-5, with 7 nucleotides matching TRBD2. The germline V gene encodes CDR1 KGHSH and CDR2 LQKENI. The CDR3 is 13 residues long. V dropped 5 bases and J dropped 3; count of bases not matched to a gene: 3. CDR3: CASSSREEETQYF. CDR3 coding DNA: TGTGCCAGCTCATCCCGGGAGGAAGAGACCCAGTACTTC.

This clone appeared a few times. CDR3 in amino acids: CASNAGTGGYNEQFF. In nucleotides, the CDR3 is TGTGCCAGCAACGCCGGGACAGGAGGCTACAATGAGCAGTTCTTC. V and J are TRBV6-5 and TRBJ2-1; 8 nucleotides match TRBD1. Germline CDR1 and CDR2: MNHEY and SVGAGI. V was clipped by 7 bases and J by 3 bases; unmatched bases: 8. The CDR3 covers 15 residues.

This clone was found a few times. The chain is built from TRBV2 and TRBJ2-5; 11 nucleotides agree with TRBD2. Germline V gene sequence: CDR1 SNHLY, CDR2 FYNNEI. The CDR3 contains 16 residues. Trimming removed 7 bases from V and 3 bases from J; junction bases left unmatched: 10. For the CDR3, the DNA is TGTGCCAGCACCGAACCCTTACTAGCGGGAGAAGAGACCCAGTACTTC. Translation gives CASTEPLLAGEETQYF.

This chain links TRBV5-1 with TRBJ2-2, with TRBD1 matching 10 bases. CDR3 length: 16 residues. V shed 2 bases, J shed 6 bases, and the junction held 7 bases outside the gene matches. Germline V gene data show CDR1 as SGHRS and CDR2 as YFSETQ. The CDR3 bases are TGCGCCAGCAGCTTATTCGGGACAGGGGTCCCCGGGGAGCTGTTTTTT. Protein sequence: CASSLFGTGVPGELFF. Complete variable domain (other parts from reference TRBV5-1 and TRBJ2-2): KAGVTQTPRYLIKTRGQQVTLSCSPISGHRSVSWYQQTPGQGLQFLFEYFSETQRNKGNFPGRFSGRQFSNSRSEMNVSTLELGDSALYLCASSLFGTGVPGELFFGEGSRLTVL.

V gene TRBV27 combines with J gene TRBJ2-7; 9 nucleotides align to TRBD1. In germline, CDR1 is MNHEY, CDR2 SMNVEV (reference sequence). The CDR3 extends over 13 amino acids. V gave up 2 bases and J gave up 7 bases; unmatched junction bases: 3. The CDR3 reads CASSLGTGWEQYF. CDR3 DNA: TGTGCCAGCAGTTTAGGGACAGGGTGGGAGCAGTACTTC.

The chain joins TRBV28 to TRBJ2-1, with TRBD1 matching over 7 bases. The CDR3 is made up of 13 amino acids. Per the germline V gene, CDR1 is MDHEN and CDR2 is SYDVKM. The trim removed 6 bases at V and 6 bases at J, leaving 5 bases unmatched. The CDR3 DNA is TGTGCCAGCAGCAAGACAGGGAGCAATGAGCAGTTCTTC. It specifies CASSKTGSNEQFF.

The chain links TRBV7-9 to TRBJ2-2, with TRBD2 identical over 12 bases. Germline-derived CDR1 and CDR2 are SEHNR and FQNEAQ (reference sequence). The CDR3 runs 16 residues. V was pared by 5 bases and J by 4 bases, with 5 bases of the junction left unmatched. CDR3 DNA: TGTGCCAGCAGCGCCAGACTAGCGGGAGTCACCGGGGAGCTGTTTTTT. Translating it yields CASSARLAGVTGELFF. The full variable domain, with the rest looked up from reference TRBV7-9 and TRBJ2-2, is DTGVSQNPRHKITKRGQNVTFRCDPISEHNRLYWYRQTLGQGPEFLTYFQNEAQLEKSRLLSDRFSAERPKGSFSTLEIQRTEQGDSAMYLCASSARLAGVTGELFFGEGSRLTVL.

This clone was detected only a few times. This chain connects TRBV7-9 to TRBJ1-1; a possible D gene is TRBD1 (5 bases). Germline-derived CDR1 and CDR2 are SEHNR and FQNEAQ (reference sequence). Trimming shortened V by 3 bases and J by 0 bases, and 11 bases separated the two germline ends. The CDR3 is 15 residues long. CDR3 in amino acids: CASSFKAGLNTEAFF. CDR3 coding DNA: TGTGCCAGCAGCTTTAAGGCAGGGCTGAACACTGAAGCTTTCTTT.

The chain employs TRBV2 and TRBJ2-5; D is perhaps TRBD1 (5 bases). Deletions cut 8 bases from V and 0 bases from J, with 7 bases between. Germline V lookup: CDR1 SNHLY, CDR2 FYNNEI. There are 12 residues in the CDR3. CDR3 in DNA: TGTGCCAGCCTCAGGGACCAAGAGACCCAGTACTTC. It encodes CASLRDQETQYF.

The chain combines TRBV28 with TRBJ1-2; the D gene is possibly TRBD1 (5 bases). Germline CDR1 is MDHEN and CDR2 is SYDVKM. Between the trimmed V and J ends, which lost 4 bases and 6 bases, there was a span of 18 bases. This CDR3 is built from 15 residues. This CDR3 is CASSSLGSGNDGYTF. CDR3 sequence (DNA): TGTGCCAGCAGTTCTCTAGGTTCAGGGAACGATGGCTACACCTTC.

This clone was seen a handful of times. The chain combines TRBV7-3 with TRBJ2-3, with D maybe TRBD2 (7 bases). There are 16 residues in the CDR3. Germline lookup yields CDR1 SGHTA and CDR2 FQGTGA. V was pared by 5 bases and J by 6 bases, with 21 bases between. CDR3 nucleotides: TGTGCCAGCAGCCCCAGAGGGGGGGGTTCGCGCGATACGCAGTATTTT. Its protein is CASSPRGGGSRDTQYF.

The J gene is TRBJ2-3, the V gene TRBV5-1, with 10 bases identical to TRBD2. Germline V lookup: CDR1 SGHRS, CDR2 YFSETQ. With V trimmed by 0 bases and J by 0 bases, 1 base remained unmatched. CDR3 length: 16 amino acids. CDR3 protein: CASSLELAGSTDTQYF. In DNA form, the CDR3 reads TGCGCCAGCAGCTTGGAACTAGCGGGAAGCACAGATACGCAGTATTTT.

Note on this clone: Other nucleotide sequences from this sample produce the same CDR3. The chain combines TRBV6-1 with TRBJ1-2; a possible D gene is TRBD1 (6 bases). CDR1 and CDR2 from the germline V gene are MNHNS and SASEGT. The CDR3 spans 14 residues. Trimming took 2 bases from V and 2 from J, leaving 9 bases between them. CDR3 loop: CASSERTENYGYTF. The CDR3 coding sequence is TGTGCCAGCAGTGAACGGACAGAAAACTATGGCTACACCTTC.

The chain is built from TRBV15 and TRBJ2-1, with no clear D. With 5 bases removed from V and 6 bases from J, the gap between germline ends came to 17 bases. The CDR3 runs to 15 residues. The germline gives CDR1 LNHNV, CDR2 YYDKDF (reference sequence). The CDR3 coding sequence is TGTGCCACCAGCCCACGGTCTCCGAGGAGCAATGAGCAGTTCTTC. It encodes CATSPRSPRSNEQFF.

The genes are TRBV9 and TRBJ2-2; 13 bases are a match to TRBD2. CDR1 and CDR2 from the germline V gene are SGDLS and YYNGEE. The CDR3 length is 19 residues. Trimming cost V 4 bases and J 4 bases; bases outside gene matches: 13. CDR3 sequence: CASSPRPGLAGSGTGELFF. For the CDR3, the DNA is TGTGCCAGCAGCCCAAGACCGGGACTAGCGGGATCAGGCACCGGGGAGCTGTTTTTT. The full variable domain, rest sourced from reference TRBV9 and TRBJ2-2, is DSGVTQTPKHLITATGQRVTLRCSPRSGDLSVYWYQQSLDQGLQFLIQYYNGEERAKGNILERFSAQQFPDLHSELNLSSLELGDSALYFCASSPRPGLAGSGTGELFFGEGSRLTVL.

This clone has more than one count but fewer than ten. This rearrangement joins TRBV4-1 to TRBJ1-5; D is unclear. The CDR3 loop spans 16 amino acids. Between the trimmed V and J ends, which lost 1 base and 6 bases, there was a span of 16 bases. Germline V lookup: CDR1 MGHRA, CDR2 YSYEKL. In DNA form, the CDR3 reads TGCGCCAGCAGCCAAGTGGGCAAGGAGGTTGGTCAGCCCCAGCATTTT. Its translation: CASSQVGKEVGQPQHF.

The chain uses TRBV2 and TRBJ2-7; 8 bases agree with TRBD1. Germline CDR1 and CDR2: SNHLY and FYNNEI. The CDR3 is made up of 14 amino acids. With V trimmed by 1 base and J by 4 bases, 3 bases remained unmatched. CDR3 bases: TGTGCCAGCAGTGAAGAGGGGACAGGTTACGAGCAGTACTTC. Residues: CASSEEGTGYEQYF.

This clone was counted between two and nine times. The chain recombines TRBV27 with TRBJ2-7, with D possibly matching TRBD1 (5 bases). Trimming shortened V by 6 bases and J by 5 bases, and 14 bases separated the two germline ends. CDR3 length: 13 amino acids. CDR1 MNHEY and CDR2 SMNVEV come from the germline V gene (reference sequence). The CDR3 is CASSLEAGHEQYF. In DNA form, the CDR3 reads TGTGCCAGCAGCTTAGAAGCAGGGCACGAGCAGTACTTC.